This T cell receptor (beta chain) was obtained from a study of blood T cell repertoires in COVID-19. About the research overall: Samples of COVID-19 (acute and convalescent) were obtained from the United States, Italy and Spain. T cells, B-cell-depleted T cells, or PBMCs supplied cDNA or gDNA.

A Seattle source enrolled patients during active infection and followed them longitudinally. Germline V gives CDR1 SEHNR, CDR2 FQNEAQ (reference sequence). The ends were cut back, 5 bases at V and 6 bases at J, with 16 bases in the middle. The CDR3 length is 14 residues. The table came from immunoSEQ multiplex PCR; TCRdb's copy has only in-frame clones and leaves some out. The table shows approximately 350,000 clones, with more than 70% occurring only once. Material: peripheral blood. This TCR was recovered from a woman younger than 45 with COVID-19, enrolled during active disease. The chain is built from TRBV7-9 and TRBJ1-1, with unresolved D. The CDR3, as DNA: TGTGCCAGCAGCCACATCGGGAGTTTGGCTGAAGCTTTCTTT. It is translated as CASSHIGSLAEAFF. The entire variable domain, with the rest obtained from reference TRBV7-9 and TRBJ1-1, is as follows: DTGVSQNPRHKITKRGQNVTFRCDPISEHNRLYWYRQTLGQGPEFLTYFQNEAQLEKSRLLSDRFSAERPKGSFSTLEIQRTEQGDSAMYLCASSHIGSLAEAFFGQGTRLTVV.